The clone carrying this T cell receptor (beta chain) was detected a few times. The sample originates from a study of blood T cell repertoires in COVID-19. Authors' processing steps: Amplified reference gene primers provided the basis for estimating nucleated cell counts. This table comes from immunoSEQ multiplex PCR, and its TCRdb copy is limited to in-frame clones, with some not included. That table is the source of V, J and clone size, and D and trimming were worked out from the DNA. The data show 150,000 to 180,000 clones, approximately 83% seen once. Per germline, CDR1 SGHRS and CDR2 YFSETQ. With 7 bases clipped from V and 0 bases from J, the junction kept 3 bases outside the gene matches. This CDR3 spans 14 amino acids.

The TCR was taken from a woman aged 60-75 years with COVID-19, enrolled during active disease. Sequenced sample: peripheral blood. The chain carries TRBV5-1 and TRBJ2-3, with 9 positions matching TRBD2. In DNA, the CDR3 is TGCGCCAGCTCCAGCGGGAGGAGCACAGATACGCAGTATTTT. This gives the protein CASSSGRSTDTQYF.